This T cell receptor beta chain was obtained from a study of T cells in Graves' hyperthyroidism and ophthalmopathy. Researchers took RNA transcripts and amplified the TCR beta CDR3 regions from them. An initial round of RT-PCR targeting the TCR CDR3 relied on the HTBI primer set. TCRdb reprocessed the multiplex PCR reads via MiXCR and lists one record per CDR3 protein. This table holds hundreds of thousands of distinct CDR3 sequences, approximately 18% found once. For this clonotype: Antigen specificity is unknown.

Trimming stripped 2 bases from V and 0 bases from J, with 11 bases between. In germline, CDR1 is SGHTA, CDR2 FQGTGA. This CDR3 has 17 amino acids. Exclusion criteria comprised uncontrolled infection, other autoimmune disease, pregnancy or lactation. Blood was sampled at initial diagnosis of hyperthyroidism, prior to onset of any ophthalmopathy symptoms. The study, taken as a whole, reports: Blood also contained most expanded thyroid clonotypes above 0.001. With a median lead of approximately six months before onset, the model predicted ophthalmopathy.

Sequencing input: blood. V gene TRBV7-3 combines with J gene TRBJ1-6, with a possible D match to TRBD1 (5 bases). The receptor's source is a woman between 45 and 60 years old with Graves' hyperthyroidism that later progressed to Graves' ophthalmopathy. CDR3 sequence: CASSLDGGSSYNSPLHF. In DNA form, the CDR3 reads TGTGCCAGCAGCTTAGATGGGGGTAGCTCCTATAATTCACCCCTCCACTTT.